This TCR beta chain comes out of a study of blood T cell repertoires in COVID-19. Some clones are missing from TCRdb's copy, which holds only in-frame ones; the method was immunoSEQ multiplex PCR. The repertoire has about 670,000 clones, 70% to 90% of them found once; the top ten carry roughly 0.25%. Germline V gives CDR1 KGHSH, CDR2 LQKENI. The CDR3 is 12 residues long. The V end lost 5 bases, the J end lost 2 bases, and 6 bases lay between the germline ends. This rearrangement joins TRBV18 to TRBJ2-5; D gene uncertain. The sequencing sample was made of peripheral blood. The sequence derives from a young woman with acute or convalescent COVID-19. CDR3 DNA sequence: TGTGCCAGCTCAATCCAACAAGAGACCCAGTACTTC. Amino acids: CASSIQQETQYF.